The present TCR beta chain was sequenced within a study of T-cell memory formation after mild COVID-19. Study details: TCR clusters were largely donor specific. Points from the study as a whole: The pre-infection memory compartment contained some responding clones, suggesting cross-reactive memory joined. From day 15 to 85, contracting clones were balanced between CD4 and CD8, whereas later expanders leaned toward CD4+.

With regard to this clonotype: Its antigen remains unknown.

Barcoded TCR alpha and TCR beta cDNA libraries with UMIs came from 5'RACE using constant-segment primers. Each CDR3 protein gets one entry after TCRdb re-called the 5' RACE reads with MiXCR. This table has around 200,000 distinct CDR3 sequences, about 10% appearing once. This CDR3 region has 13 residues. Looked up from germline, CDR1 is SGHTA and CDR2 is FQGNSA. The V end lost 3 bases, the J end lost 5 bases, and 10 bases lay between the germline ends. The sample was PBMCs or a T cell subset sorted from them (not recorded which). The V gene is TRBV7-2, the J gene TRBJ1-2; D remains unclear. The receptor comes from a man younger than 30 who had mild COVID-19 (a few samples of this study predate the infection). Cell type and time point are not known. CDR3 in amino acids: CASSFRGRYGYTF. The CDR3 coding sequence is TGTGCCAGCAGCTTCCGGGGAAGGTATGGCTACACCTTC.